A selection of T cell receptor beta chains follows, all from one sample in a study of OX40 agonist ivuxolimab in advanced cancers. Clones were read by immunoSEQ multiplex PCR, and TCRdb kept only the in-frame ones, dropping some. The data show some 64,000 clones, with more than 85% seen just once and 0.5% to 0.75% held by the top ten. The starting material was CD4+ or CD8+ T cells sorted from blood, obtained in a trial of the OX40 agonist ivuxolimab. These receptors all stem from an adult with an advanced solid tumor such as melanoma, head and neck, liver or kidney cancer. CDR3s include the opening cysteine and the closing phenylalanine or tryptophan. The D gene is left open where the match is weak. The listing skips clone size in some rows; elsewhere it reads once, few, many or a size class.

j_call: TRBJ1-5
cdr3_length: 18
clone_size: NA
v_call: TRBV19
d_call: NA
cdr3_nt: TGTGCCAGTAGCCCGAATCTCACAGGGTACCGTAGCAATCAGCCCCAGCATTTT
cdr3_aa: CASSPNLTGYRSNQPQHF

j_call: TRBJ1-1
cdr3_length: 14
clone_size: NA
v_call: TRBV5-1
d_call: TRBD1
cdr3_nt: TGCGCCAGCAGCTTGGGGGCAGGGGGCACTGAAGCTTTCTTT
cdr3_aa: CASSLGAGGTEAFF

j_call: TRBJ2-1
cdr3_length: 15
clone_size: NA
v_call: TRBV7-9
d_call: NA
cdr3_nt: TGTGCCAGCAGCTTATTATGGGACCTATACAATGAGCAGTTCTTC
cdr3_aa: CASSLLWDLYNEQFF

j_call: TRBJ2-7
cdr3_length: 12
clone_size: NA
v_call: TRBV7-9
d_call: NA
cdr3_nt: TGTGCCAGCAGCCCAGCAGGCTACGAGCAGTACTTC
cdr3_aa: CASSPAGYEQYF

j_call: TRBJ2-2
cdr3_length: 15
clone_size: NA
v_call: TRBV9
d_call: NA
cdr3_nt: TGTGCCAGCAGCGTTGGATGGGGGGAAGTCGGGGAGCTGTTTTTT
cdr3_aa: CASSVGWGEVGELFF

j_call: TRBJ2-7
cdr3_length: 14
clone_size: NA
v_call: TRBV7-3
d_call: NA
cdr3_nt: TGTGCCAGCAGCCCCTCCTCAGGAAACCCCCGGCGGTACTTC
cdr3_aa: CASSPSSGNPRRYF

j_call: TRBJ1-1
cdr3_length: 14
clone_size: NA
v_call: TRBV30
d_call: NA
cdr3_nt: TGTGCCTGGAGTGTACGAGGGGGGGCCACTGAAGCTTTCTTT
cdr3_aa: CAWSVRGGATEAFF

j_call: TRBJ1-6
cdr3_length: 17
clone_size: NA
v_call: TRBV9
d_call: TRBD1
cdr3_nt: TGTGCCAGCAGTGCCACCAGACAGGGAGGCTATAATTCACCCCTCCACTTT
cdr3_aa: CASSATRQGGYNSPLHF

j_call: TRBJ2-2
cdr3_length: 17
clone_size: NA
v_call: TRBV13
d_call: NA
cdr3_nt: TGTGCCAGCAGCTCTCCCCCGGGGACCATTTCCCAAGGGGAGCTGTTTTTT
cdr3_aa: CASSSPPGTISQGELFF

j_call: TRBJ2-2
cdr3_length: 16
clone_size: few
v_call: TRBV7-9
d_call: NA
cdr3_nt: TGTGCCAGCAGCTTAGATTTTGACAGGAACACCGGGGAGCTGTTTTTT
cdr3_aa: CASSLDFDRNTGELFF

j_call: TRBJ1-1
cdr3_length: 14
clone_size: NA
v_call: TRBV11-3
d_call: NA
cdr3_nt: TGTGCCAGCAGTATACTAACGGGGGGCACTGAAGCTTTCTTT
cdr3_aa: CASSILTGGTEAFF

j_call: TRBJ2-2
cdr3_length: 15
clone_size: NA
v_call: TRBV19
d_call: TRBD2
cdr3_nt: TGTGCCAGTCGCTTCGGACTAGCGGGCACCGGGGAGCTGTTTTTT
cdr3_aa: CASRFGLAGTGELFF

j_call: TRBJ2-5
cdr3_length: 14
clone_size: NA
v_call: TRBV4-2
d_call: NA
cdr3_nt: TGTGCCAGCAGCCAAGATGCGGGGTGGGAGACCCAGTACTTC
cdr3_aa: CASSQDAGWETQYF

j_call: TRBJ1-6
cdr3_length: 17
clone_size: NA
v_call: TRBV4-1
d_call: NA
cdr3_nt: TGCGCCAGCAGCCCATTCTTGGGGGGCGCGGATAATTCACCCCTCCACTTT
cdr3_aa: CASSPFLGGADNSPLHF